The rows below give T cell receptor beta chains drawn from one sample of a study of control samples from healthy donors and cancer patients. This table comes from immunoSEQ multiplex PCR, and its TCRdb copy is limited to in-frame clones, with some not included. The table lists around 95,000 clones, 85% of them singletons. Sequencing was performed on blood. The source of these receptors is a man aged 30 to 45 in good health. Both conserved end residues are part of each CDR3. The D gene is left open where the match is weak. Clone size is stated in some rows and not others, as once, few, many or a class when expanded.

J: TRBJ2-7; D: -; V: TRBV10-3; size: once; CDR3: CAISGFQGAEQYF; DNA: TGTGCCATCAGTGGTTTCCAGGGTGCCGAGCAGTACTTC
J: TRBJ2-2; D: -; V: TRBV6-1; size: once; CDR3: CASSEVATGELFF; DNA: TGTGCCAGCAGTGAAGTGGCAACCGGGGAGCTGTTTTTT
J: TRBJ2-7; D: -; V: TRBV7-2; size: -; CDR3: CASSFDREATKQYF; DNA: TGTGCCAGCAGCTTCGACAGGGAGGCTACGAAGCAGTACTTC
J: TRBJ2-1; D: TRBD2; V: TRBV30; size: -; CDR3: CAWSEGLVFYNEQFF; DNA: TGTGCCTGGAGTGAGGGACTAGTCTTTTACAATGAGCAGTTCTTC
J: TRBJ2-2; D: -; V: TRBV14; size: -; CDR3: CASSQVRVGTGELFF; DNA: TGTGCCAGCAGCCAAGTGAGGGTAGGCACCGGGGAGCTGTTTTTT
J: TRBJ2-7; D: TRBD1; V: TRBV5-1; size: few; CDR3: CASSAGTGGNEQYF; DNA: TGCGCCAGCAGCGCCGGGACAGGGGGAAACGAGCAGTACTTC
J: TRBJ2-3; D: TRBD2; V: TRBV27; size: -; CDR3: CATASGGATDTQYF; DNA: TGTGCCACCGCCAGCGGGGGGGCAACAGATACGCAGTATTTT
J: TRBJ1-4; D: TRBD1; V: TRBV9; size: -; CDR3: CASSVEGGGWEKLFF; DNA: TGTGCCAGCAGCGTAGAAGGAGGGGGCTGGGAAAAACTGTTTTTT
J: TRBJ2-3; D: -; V: TRBV7-2; size: once; CDR3: CASSSWFIGTDTQYF; DNA: TGTGCCAGCAGCTCCTGGTTCATAGGCACAGATACGCAGTATTTT
J: TRBJ2-1; D: -; V: TRBV28; size: -; CDR3: CASSLQDNEQFF; DNA: TGTGCCAGCAGTCTACAGGACAATGAGCAGTTCTTC
J: TRBJ1-5; D: -; V: TRBV28; size: once; CDR3: CASSFMRDQPQHF; DNA: TGTGCCAGCAGTTTCATGAGGGACCAGCCCCAGCATTTT
J: TRBJ2-1; D: TRBD2; V: TRBV28; size: -; CDR3: CASSSRSGGSSYNEQFF; DNA: TGTGCCAGCAGTTCTCGCAGCGGGGGGAGCTCCTACAATGAGCAGTTCTTC
J: TRBJ1-2; D: -; V: TRBV13; size: -; CDR3: CASSPPPSGANYGYTF; DNA: TGTGCCAGCAGCCCTCCACCTTCAGGGGCTAACTATGGCTACACCTTC
J: TRBJ1-1; D: TRBD1; V: TRBV7-3; size: -; CDR3: CASSNRGGMNTEAFF; DNA: TGTGCCAGCAGCAACAGGGGCGGGATGAACACTGAAGCTTTCTTT
J: TRBJ2-1; D: -; V: TRBV11-2; size: -; CDR3: CASSPPRGRPEQFF; DNA: TGTGCCAGCAGCCCGCCCCGGGGGAGGCCTGAGCAGTTCTTC
J: TRBJ2-7; D: -; V: TRBV2; size: -; CDR3: CASSSTTGHIYEQYF; DNA: TGTGCCAGCAGCTCCACTACGGGACACATCTACGAGCAGTACTTC
J: TRBJ1-2; D: -; V: TRBV21-1; size: -; CDR3: CASSKAPGGYGYTF; DNA: TGTGCCAGCAGCAAAGCGCCAGGGGGCTATGGCTACACCTTC
J: TRBJ1-5; D: -; V: TRBV24-1; size: -; CDR3: CATSDPDQPQHF; DNA: TGTGCCACCAGTGACCCGGATCAGCCCCAGCATTTT
J: TRBJ1-1; D: -; V: TRBV4-2; size: many; CDR3: CASSQFNPGAVTEAFF; DNA: TGTGCCAGCAGCCAGTTCAACCCGGGAGCAGTCACTGAAGCTTTCTTT
J: TRBJ1-1; D: -; V: TRBV2; size: -; CDR3: CASSRDQGPGAFF; DNA: TGTGCCAGCAGTCGGGACCAGGGCCCTGGGGCTTTCTTT
J: TRBJ2-3; D: -; V: TRBV21-1; size: -; CDR3: CASSKSCELASDTQYF; DNA: TGTGCCAGCAGCAAAAGCTGTGAACTAGCGTCAGATACGCAGTATTTT
J: TRBJ1-2; D: TRBD1; V: TRBV7-9; size: -; CDR3: CASSLTQQAGGGYTF; DNA: TGTGCCAGCAGCTTAACCCAACAGGCAGGGGGAGGCTACACCTTC
J: TRBJ1-2; D: TRBD1; V: TRBV30; size: once; CDR3: CAWSVRRTGWDGYTF; DNA: TGTGCCTGGAGTGTACGACGGACAGGGTGGGATGGCTACACCTTC
J: TRBJ1-1; D: -; V: TRBV19; size: -; CDR3: CASSGGGTEAFF; DNA: TGTGCCAGTAGTGGGGGTGGCACTGAAGCTTTCTTT
J: TRBJ2-2; D: -; V: TRBV5-6; size: -; CDR3: CASSFPTTGELFF; DNA: TGTGCCAGCAGCTTCCCTACTACCGGGGAGCTGTTTTTT
J: TRBJ1-5; D: -; V: TRBV18; size: -; CDR3: CASSLAGGPHQPQHF; DNA: TGTGCCAGCTCACTCGCTGGCGGACCCCATCAGCCCCAGCATTTT
J: TRBJ2-7; D: TRBD1; V: TRBV4-1; size: -; CDR3: CASSQPLGHRGSYEQYF; DNA: TGCGCCAGCAGCCAACCCTTGGGCCACAGGGGATCCTACGAGCAGTACTTC
J: TRBJ1-2; D: -; V: TRBV2; size: -; CDR3: CASGQGGYTF; DNA: TGTGCCAGCGGCCAGGGTGGCTACACCTTC
J: TRBJ2-5; D: -; V: TRBV10-3; size: once; CDR3: CAIGRGSGETQYF; DNA: TGTGCCATCGGCCGGGGGTCCGGTGAGACCCAGTACTTC
J: TRBJ2-7; D: -; V: TRBV10-3; size: -; CDR3: CAISGPYEQYF; DNA: TGTGCCATCAGTGGTCCCTACGAGCAGTACTTC
J: TRBJ1-2; D: -; V: TRBV7-9; size: -; CDR3: CASNKNSDYGYTF; DNA: TGTGCCAGCAACAAAAATTCCGATTATGGCTACACCTTC
J: TRBJ2-1; D: -; V: TRBV5-1; size: -; CDR3: CASSLVGRVSEQFF; DNA: TGCGCCAGCAGCTTGGTCGGCAGGGTAAGCGAGCAGTTCTTC
J: TRBJ2-2; D: -; V: TRBV5-1; size: -; CDR3: CASSFGRYTGELFF; DNA: TGCGCCAGCAGCTTCGGGAGATACACCGGGGAGCTGTTTTTT
J: TRBJ2-2; D: TRBD2; V: TRBV5-1; size: -; CDR3: CASRWGLAGFTGELFF; DNA: TGCGCCAGCCGCTGGGGACTAGCGGGTTTCACCGGGGAGCTGTTTTTT
J: TRBJ1-3; D: TRBD1; V: TRBV14; size: -; CDR3: CASSLGTGTGNTIYF; DNA: TGTGCCAGCAGCCTCGGGACAGGGACTGGAAACACCATATATTTT
J: TRBJ1-2; D: -; V: TRBV6-5; size: once; CDR3: CASNKQGEANYGYTF; DNA: TGTGCCAGCAATAAACAGGGAGAGGCTAACTATGGCTACACCTTC
J: TRBJ1-2; D: TRBD1; V: TRBV6-5; size: -; CDR3: CASSSTRQGAGYGYTF; DNA: TGTGCCAGCAGTTCAACCCGACAGGGGGCGGGCTATGGCTACACCTTC
J: TRBJ1-3; D: -; V: TRBV6-5; size: -; CDR3: CASRQGPGNTIYF; DNA: TGTGCCAGCAGACAGGGCCCTGGAAACACCATATATTTT
J: TRBJ1-2; D: -; V: TRBV6-1; size: -; CDR3: CASSERGSRYGYTF; DNA: TGTGCCAGCAGTGAACGGGGTTCCCGCTATGGCTACACCTTC
J: TRBJ2-3; D: -; V: TRBV19; size: once; CDR3: CASSIPGTDTQYF; DNA: TGTGCCAGTAGTATCCCGGGCACAGATACGCAGTATTTT
J: TRBJ2-2; D: -; V: TRBV23-1; size: -; CDR3: CASSRGTENTGELFF; DNA: TGCGCCAGCAGTCGCGGGACAGAAAACACCGGGGAGCTGTTTTTT